This T cell receptor beta chain was obtained from a study of Ad26.COV2.S vaccination and SARS-CoV-2 variants (dated by TCRdb to the early 2020s). For context, the study as a whole: Donors in the vaccine arm were drawn from COV1001, a multicentre, randomized, double-blind, placebo-controlled phase I-IIa trial testing Ad26.COV2.S in healthy adults. Ad26.COV2.S was administered intramuscularly at a dose of 5x10^10 or 1x10^11 viral particles, either as one shot or as two shots given 56 days apart. Sequencing of the TCRbeta repertoire served to evaluate the specificity and breadth of SARS-CoV-2-reactive T cell receptors following Ad26.COV2.S vaccination. The TCR-sequenced set comprised around 30 samples: approximately 19 Ad26.COV2.S vaccine recipients, 5 placebo recipients and 8 SARS-CoV-2 convalescent individuals. Trial participants were randomized into five groups of five, in which low-dose or high-dose Ad26.COV2.S was given once or twice, or placebo was given on both occasions. Investigators remained blinded to trial group allocation during experiments and outcome assessment. The paper's findings and limits, for the study overall: After vaccination, spike-specific CD8+ and CD4+ T cell responses were reported to show substantial breadth. Comparing responses between vaccine doses or regimens was not something the study was powered to do. Ad26.COV2.S recipients had higher spike-specific TCR breadth than placebo recipients (P = 0.0014). It was noted by the authors that total T cell responses may have been underestimated by the TCR breadth and depth analyses. Vaccine and placebo recipients had similar non-spike TCR breadth, a finding consistent with the vaccine containing only spike.

Details on this clone: Its antigen is still unknown. Base quality data are lacking; no much larger clone is found one base away.

The treatment or condition label of this sample denotes: about 20 received Ad26.COV2.S at low or high dose, single or two shots; about 5 received placebo; per-sample allocation not given. For vaccine and placebo recipients, the sequenced repertoires came from samples collected on day 63 after the first injection. In Cohort 1b, some 25 adults aged 18-55 years were enrolled at a single site in Boston, USA, between 29 July and 7 August 2020. Ad26.COV2.S consisted of a replication-incompetent adenovirus type 26 vector by which a prefusion-stabilized SARS-CoV-2 spike protein from the original Wuhan strain was expressed. TCRbeta CDR3 regions were sequenced with the immunoSEQ Assay. After extraction, genomic DNA underwent amplification by bias-controlled multiplex PCR, followed by high-throughput sequencing. Regarding the original processing steps: To quantify the absolute abundance of each unique TCRbeta CDR3 region, sequences were collapsed and filtered. T cell fraction was estimated by normalizing TCRbeta template counts to usable DNA, which was measured by amplifying reference genes present in all nucleated cells. Repertoire TCRs were annotated as SARS-CoV-2-specific when V gene, CDR3 amino acid sequence and J gene were exactly matched to a known reactive TCR set. MIRA supplied the reference SARS-CoV-2 TCR set, which was filtered for enrichment in COVID-19-positive ImmuneCODE repertoires so that public or cross-reactive TCRs were removed. Using the MIRA antigens, annotated TCRs were further analysed by specific ORF or by position within an ORF. Depth was the summed frequency of annotated unique rearrangements, while breadth was defined as annotated unique rearrangements over total unique productive rearrangements. Group comparisons of TCR breadth used two-sided Wilcoxon rank-sum tests. The table was pulled from immuneACCESS by TCRdb, which kept in-frame rearrangements only. Such tables lose some clones; where checked, under half of the loss comes from unresolved V genes, and the rest has no known cause. For V, J and clone size, that table is used; D and trimming come from the DNA. The sample contains about 480,000 clones, around 90% of them found a single time. The ten largest clones take up about 13% of the sample.

The clonotype originates from a person aged 18-60 years who received the Ad26.COV2.S COVID-19 vaccine or a placebo. This specimen consisted of peripheral blood, obtained in a trial of Ad26.COV2.S vaccine versus placebo.

The CDR3 amino acid sequence is: CAWDGSSYEQYF. The DNA sequence reads TGTGCCTGGGATGGAAGCTCCTACGAGCAGTACTTC. The chain is encoded by TRBV30 joined to TRBJ2-7, with no confidently assigned D gene. CDR1 and CDR2 are drawn from the germline V gene (reference sequence): GTSNPN, SVGIG. Taken from cysteine to phenylalanine, the CDR3 has 12 residues. Only the CDR3 portion is preserved as DNA: 36 bases, with reading frame beginning at the first base. V is reduced by 5 bases and J by 0 bases, leaving a spacing of 8 bases between them.